What follows are 10 T cell receptor beta chains derived from one specimen sequenced in a study of blood T cells in healthy people across ages. It was with a sample-barcoded 5' primer and a J-beta primer mix that a second PCR of roughly 7 to 12 cycles was run. One entry per CDR3 protein, called by TCRdb with MiXCR from the 5' RACE reads. The table shows over 550,000 distinct CDR3 sequences, with approximately 30% occurring only once. Sequencing input: blood. The receptors stem from a woman older than 75 in good health.

This clonotype has ten or more counts. V usage is TRBV7-8 and J usage is TRBJ2-3; the match to TRBD1 covers 9 bases. The CDR3 is 17 residues long. Per the germline V gene, CDR1 is SGHVS and CDR2 is FQNEAQ. Unmatched junction bases numbered 6, after V lost 2 bases and J lost 0 bases. The CDR3 nucleotides read TGTGCCAGCAGCTTAAGGAGGGGGACAGGGAGCACAGATACGCAGTATTTT. It is translated as CASSLRRGTGSTDTQYF.

This clonotype has ten or more counts. The V and J genes are TRBV5-1 and TRBJ2-7; D might be TRBD1 (6 bases). V gave up 3 bases and J gave up 11 bases, with 18 bases separating them. CDR1 and CDR2 (germline): SGHRS, YFSETQ. CDR3 length equals 13 residues. CDR3 DNA sequence: TGCGCCAGCAGCTCGGACAGCCAGCGTATGGAGTACTTC. It is translated as CASSSDSQRMEYF.

The V gene is TRBV20-1, the J gene TRBJ2-1; 10 bases map to TRBD2. CDR1 is DFQATT and CDR2 is SNEGSKA in the germline V gene (reference sequence). The CDR3 is 16 residues long. CDR3 sequence: CSPLGTSDFSYNEQFF. The CDR3 DNA sequence: TGCAGCCCCTTGGGGACTAGCGACTTTTCCTACAATGAGCAGTTCTTC.

In the case of this clonotype: At one end, the junction sequence differs from germline, possibly due to a read error. CDR3 sequence: CSVFKGQGSSYEQYF. The CDR3 DNA reads as TGCAGCGTTTTCAAGGGGCAGGGGAGCTCCTACGAGCAATACTTC. The chain has TRBV29-1 and TRBJ2-7, with D tentatively TRBD1 (6 bases). From germline, CDR1 is SQVTM and CDR2 ANQGSEA. CDR3 length equals 15 residues.

This clonotype was counted a few times. A much larger clone differs from this one at a single base, so this may be a read error. The rearrangement uses TRBV6-1 and TRBJ2-5; no clear D gene. CDR1 MNHNS and CDR2 SASEGT come from the germline V gene. The CDR3 runs 14 residues. The CDR3 sequence is CASSESWTQEAQYF. CDR3 in DNA: TGTGCCAGCAGTGAATCCTGGACCCAAGAGGCCCAGTACTTC.

Points on this clonotype: This sequence may be a read error, since a much larger clone differs from it by one base. The chain uses TRBV29-1 and TRBJ2-7; D possibly corresponds to TRBD1 (6 bases). V was trimmed by 7 bases and J by 4 bases, leaving 14 bases between them. The CDR3 sequence is 12 residues long. The germline V gene has CDR1 SQVTM and CDR2 ANQGSEA. The CDR3 nucleotides read TGCAGCGGTCGGTCAGGGGTATACGAGCAGTACTTC. It yields the protein CSGRSGVYEQYF.

This clonotype was detected many times. The chain combines TRBV12-3 or TRBV12-4 with TRBJ2-1, with 7 nucleotides matching TRBD1. The CDR3 spans 15 residues. Trimming took 5 bases from V and 6 from J; bases not matched to a gene: 10. The CDR3 bases are TGTGCCAGCAGTCTGAGGGGACAGATTTTCAATGAGCAGTTCTTC. Protein sequence: CASSLRGQIFNEQFF.

On this clonotype itself: With a much larger clone just one base away, this may be a read error. V usage is TRBV6-4 and J usage is TRBJ2-7; weak D call: TRBD1 (6 bases). The CDR3 covers 13 residues. CDR1 MRHNA and CDR2 SNTAGT come from the germline V gene. The CDR3 protein is CAGSDRLGYEQYF. The CDR3 region has the DNA TGTGCCGGCAGTGACAGGCTCGGCTACGAGCAGTACTTC.

This chain joins TRBV30 and TRBJ2-3; 9 nucleotides line up with TRBD2. The CDR3 spans 14 residues. Trimming removed 3 bases from V and 7 bases from J; junction bases left unmatched: 8. Germline V gene sequence: CDR1 GTSNPN, CDR2 SVGIG (reference sequence). The CDR3 DNA follows: TGTGCCTGGAGCCTAGCGGGGTCAGGATATACGCAGTATTTT. As protein: CAWSLAGSGYTQYF.

This clonotype has at least ten counts. The chain is built from TRBV10-3 and TRBJ2-5; 10 positions match TRBD2. The V segment lost 5 bases and the J segment 5 bases; nucleotides outside the gene matches: 2. From germline, CDR1 is ENHRY and CDR2 SYGVKD. The CDR3 totals 13 residues. The CDR3 spells CAISLAGEETQYF. CDR3 nucleotides: TGTGCCATCAGTCTAGCGGGGGAGGAGACCCAGTACTTC.